The clone carrying this T cell receptor beta chain has only a few counts. This CDR3 comprises 16 residues. From germline, CDR1 is SGHRS and CDR2 YFSETQ. V lost 1 base, J lost 2 bases, and 12 bases lay in between. Authors' processing steps: The assay estimated nucleated cells by amplifying reference gene primers. Assay: immunoSEQ multiplex PCR; the TCRdb copy retains only in-frame clones and omits some. V and J calls and clone size are copied from that table; D and trimming were computed from the DNA. The data show some 130,000 clones, around 80% seen once. This entry belongs to a study of blood T cell repertoires in COVID-19.

The chain has TRBV5-1 and TRBJ2-2; tentatively, D is TRBD1 (5 bases). Sequencing was performed on PBMCs or T cells enriched from blood (not recorded which). The TCR was taken from a woman between 45 and 65 years old who had recovered from COVID-19. The CDR3 DNA reads as TGCGCCAGCAGCTTGATCACGGACATCAACACCGGGGAGCTGTTTTTT. Translating it yields CASSLITDINTGELFF.